This T cell receptor (beta chain) was observed in a study of regulatory T cells in long-lasting Graves disease. Study outcomes and limitations: Patients with persistent Graves' had lower TCR diversity than newly diagnosed patients.

CDR3-region Arm-PCR and iRepertoire HTBI primers produced the TCR beta libraries. TCRdb used MiXCR to reprocess the multiplex PCR reads, holding one entry per CDR3 protein. The table shows 350,000 to 500,000 distinct CDR3 sequences, with approximately 15% occurring only once. For this clonotype: Its specificity is not known.

Stated time point: newly diagnosed GD, antithyroid drugs for less than 3 months. With RNA extracted from PBMCs as input, the TCR library was made. Patients met American Thyroid Association criteria for Graves' disease. These data were also filed under a second study, of T cells in Graves' hyperthyroidism and ophthalmopathy. This second report adds: HTBI primers drove first-round RT-PCR of the TCR CDR3.

The sequencing here drew on peripheral blood mononuclear cells (PBMCs), taken at new diagnosis, from a patient treated with antithyroid drugs. The sequence derives from a woman between 45 and 65 years old with Graves disease.

The chain's CDR3 is CASSYSDRHSYEQYF. CDR3 bases: TGTGCCAGCAGTTACTCGGACAGGCACTCCTACGAGCAGTACTTC. The chain employs TRBV6-5 and TRBJ2-7; 7 nucleotides align to TRBD1. CDR3 length: 15 residues. J was trimmed by 0 bases and V by 0 bases; bases with no gene match: 2. Germline assignment: CDR1 MNHEY and CDR2 SVGAGI.